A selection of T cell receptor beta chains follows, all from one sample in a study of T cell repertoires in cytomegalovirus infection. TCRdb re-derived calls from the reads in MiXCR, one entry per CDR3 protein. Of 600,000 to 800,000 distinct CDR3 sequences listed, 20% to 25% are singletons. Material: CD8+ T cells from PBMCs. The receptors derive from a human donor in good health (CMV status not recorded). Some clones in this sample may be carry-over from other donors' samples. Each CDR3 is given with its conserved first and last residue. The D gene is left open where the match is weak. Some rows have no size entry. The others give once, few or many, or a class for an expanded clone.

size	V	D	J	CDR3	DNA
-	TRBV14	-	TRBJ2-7	CASSQWRSYEQYF	TGTGCCAGCAGCCAATGGCGGAGCTACGAGCAGTACTTC
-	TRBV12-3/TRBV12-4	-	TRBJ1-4	CASSPHSGQAEKLFF	TGTGCCAGCAGTCCACACTCCGGGCAGGCTGAAAAACTGTTTTTT
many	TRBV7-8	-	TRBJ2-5	CASSLGAFSQETQYF	TGTGCCAGCAGCTTGGGTGCGTTCAGTCAAGAGACCCAGTACTTC
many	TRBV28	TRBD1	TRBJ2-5	CASSYRGPYQETQYF	TGTGCCAGCAGCTACAGGGGCCCGTACCAAGAGACCCAGTACTTC
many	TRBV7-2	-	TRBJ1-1	CASSPVGGDENTEAFF	TGTGCCAGCAGCCCAGTCGGGGGAGACGAGAACACTGAAGCTTTCTTT
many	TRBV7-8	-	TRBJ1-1	CASSFGRKNTEAFF	TGTGCCAGCAGTTTCGGGCGGAAGAACACTGAAGCTTTCTTT
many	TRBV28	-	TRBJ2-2	CASSFSVDTGELFF	TGTGCCAGCAGTTTTAGCGTTGACACCGGGGAGCTGTTTTTT
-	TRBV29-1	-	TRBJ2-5	CSVDDLQETQYF	TGCAGCGTTGACGACTTACAAGAGACCCAGTACTTC
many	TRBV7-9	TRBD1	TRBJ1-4	CASRRQGGTSEKLFF	TGTGCCAGCAGACGACAGGGTGGTACGAGTGAAAAACTGTTTTTT
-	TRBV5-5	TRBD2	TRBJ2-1	CASSYMTSGPDNEQFF	TGTGCCAGCAGCTACATGACTAGCGGACCGGATAATGAGCAGTTCTTC
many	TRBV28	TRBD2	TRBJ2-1	CASSPGTSGGVVVDEQFF	TGTGCCAGCAGTCCAGGGACTAGCGGGGGAGTTGTGGTAGATGAGCAGTTCTTC
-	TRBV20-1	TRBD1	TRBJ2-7	CSARPQGAYEQYF	TGCAGTGCTAGACCTCAGGGGGCCTACGAGCAGTACTTC
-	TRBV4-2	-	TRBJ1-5	CASSQDLGNQSQHF	TGTGCCAGCAGCCAAGATTTGGGAAATCAGTCCCAGCATTTT
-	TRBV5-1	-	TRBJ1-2	CASSSPGPIQRGYTF	TGCGCCAGCAGCTCACCGGGGCCTATACAGCGTGGCTACACCTTC
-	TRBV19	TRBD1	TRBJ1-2	CASSDSTGDNYGYTF	TGTGCCAGTAGTGACTCCACAGGGGACAACTATGGCTACACCTTC
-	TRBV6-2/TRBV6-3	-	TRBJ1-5	CASSTGNGNQPQHF	TGTGCCAGCAGTACAGGGAATGGTAATCAGCCCCAGCATTTT
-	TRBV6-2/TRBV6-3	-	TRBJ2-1	CASSYSLLLQFF	TGTGCCAGCAGTTACTCGTTGTTGTTGCAGTTCTTC
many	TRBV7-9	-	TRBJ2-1	CARAAGSYNEQFF	TGTGCCAGGGCGGCGGGCTCCTACAATGAGCAGTTCTTC
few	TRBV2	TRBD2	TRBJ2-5	CASSSTSGGEETQYF	TGTGCCAGCAGTTCGACTAGCGGGGGGGAAGAGACCCAGTACTTC
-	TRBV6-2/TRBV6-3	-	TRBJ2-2	CAGRTTYIGELFF	TGTGCCGGTCGGACTACCTACATCGGGGAGCTGTTTTTT
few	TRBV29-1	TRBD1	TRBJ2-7	CSVEDQGTGVSYEQYF	TGCAGCGTTGAAGATCAGGGGACAGGAGTATCCTACGAGCAGTACTTC
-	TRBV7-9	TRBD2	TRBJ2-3	CASSSLAGAGTDTQYF	TGTGCCAGCAGCTCTCTAGCGGGTGCTGGCACAGATACGCAGTATTTT
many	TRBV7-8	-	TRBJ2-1	CASSLSGWGASTYNEQFF	TGTGCCAGCAGCTTATCCGGGTGGGGGGCCTCGACCTACAATGAGCAGTTCTTC
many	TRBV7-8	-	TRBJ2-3	CASSLGFTDTQYF	TGTGCCAGCAGCTTAGGTTTCACAGATACGCAGTATTTT